This T cell receptor (beta chain) came from a study of long-term antiretroviral therapy in people with HIV. Trimming pared 5 bases from V and 4 bases from J, leaving 17 bases between. This CDR3 contains 16 residues. CDR1 and CDR2 from the germline V gene are SGHAT and FQNNGV. With survey level as its setting, the immunoSEQ assay was v3.0. Here immunoSEQ multiplex PCR was the method, and the copy in TCRdb shows in-frame clones only, minus some. The sample yields about 25,000 clones, 85% to 95% seen once. The TCR sequence derives from a woman in her thirties or forties with HIV. The chain is built from TRBV11-2 and TRBJ2-2; the D gene is possibly TRBD2 (7 bases). The source material was unsorted PBMCs, sampled 7.6 years after starting antiretroviral therapy. CDR3 sequence reads: CASSPVGGRGTGELFF. The CDR3 DNA reads as TGTGCCAGCAGCCCGGTGGGGGGGCGGGGCACCGGGGAGCTGTTTTTT.